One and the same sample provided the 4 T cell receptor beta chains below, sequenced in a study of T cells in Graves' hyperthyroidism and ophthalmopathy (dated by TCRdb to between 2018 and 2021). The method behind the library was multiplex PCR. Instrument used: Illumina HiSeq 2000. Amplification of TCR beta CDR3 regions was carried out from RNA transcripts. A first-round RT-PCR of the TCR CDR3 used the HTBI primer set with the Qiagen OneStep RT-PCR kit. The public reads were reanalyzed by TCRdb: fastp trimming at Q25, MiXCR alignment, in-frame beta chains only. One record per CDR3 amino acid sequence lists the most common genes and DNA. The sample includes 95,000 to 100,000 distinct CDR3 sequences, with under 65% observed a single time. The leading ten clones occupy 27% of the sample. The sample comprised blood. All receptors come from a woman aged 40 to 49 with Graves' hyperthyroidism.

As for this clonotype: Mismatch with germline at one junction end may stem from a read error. This chain's CDR3 is CASSEGGLGGANVLTF. CDR3 in DNA: TGTGCCAGCAGCGAAGGAGGCCTCGGTGGGGCCAACGTCCTGACTTTC. This sequence joins TRBV2 and TRBJ2-6; D possibly corresponds to TRBD2 (5 bases). This CDR3 region has 16 residues. Germline assignment: CDR1 SNHLY and CDR2 FYNNEI.

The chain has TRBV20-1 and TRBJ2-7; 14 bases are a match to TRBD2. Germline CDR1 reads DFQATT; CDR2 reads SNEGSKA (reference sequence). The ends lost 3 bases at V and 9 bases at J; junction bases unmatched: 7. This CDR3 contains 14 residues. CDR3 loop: CSARRTSGRTGQYF. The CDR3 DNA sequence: TGCAGTGCTAGGCGGACTAGCGGGAGGACTGGGCAGTACTTC.

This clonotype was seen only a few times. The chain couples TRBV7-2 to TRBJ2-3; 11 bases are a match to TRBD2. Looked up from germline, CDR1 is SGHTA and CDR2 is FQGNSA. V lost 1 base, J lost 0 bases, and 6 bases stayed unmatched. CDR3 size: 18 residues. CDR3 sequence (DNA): TGTGCCAGCAGCTTAGGAACTAGCGGGAGCCGTAGCACAGATACGCAGTATTTT. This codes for CASSLGTSGSRSTDTQYF.

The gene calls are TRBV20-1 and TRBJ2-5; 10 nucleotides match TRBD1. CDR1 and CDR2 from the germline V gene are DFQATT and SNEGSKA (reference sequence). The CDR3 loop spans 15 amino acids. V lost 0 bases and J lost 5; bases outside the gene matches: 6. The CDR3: CSAREGTGAWETQYF. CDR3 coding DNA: TGCAGTGCTAGAGAGGGGACAGGGGCGTGGGAGACCCAGTACTTC.